The 15 T cell receptor beta chains below all came from one sample that was sequenced in a study of T cell repertoires in cytomegalovirus infection. TCRdb fed the reads into MiXCR, producing one record per CDR3 protein. The repertoire holds a few hundred thousand distinct CDR3 sequences, over 20% seen once, with roughly 18% in the top ten. Sequencing was done on a sample of CD8+ T cells from PBMCs. The origin of the receptors is a human donor in good health (CMV status not recorded). Some clones in this sample may be carry-over from other donors' samples.

The chain is built from TRBV7-9 and TRBJ1-3; TRBD1 aligns across 9 bases. Trimming cost V 5 bases and J 4 bases; bases outside gene matches: 3. The CDR3 runs 14 residues. Germline CDR1 and CDR2: SEHNR and FQNEAQ (reference sequence). CDR3 DNA sequence: TGTGCCAGCAGCACGGACAGGGGCGGAAACACCATATATTTT. Protein sequence: CASSTDRGGNTIYF.

CDR3 amino acids: CSARDLAGAFNDEQFF. The CDR3 DNA reads as TGCAGTGCTAGAGACCTAGCGGGGGCTTTTAATGATGAGCAGTTCTTC. This chain links TRBV20-1 with TRBJ2-1; 10 nucleotides agree with TRBD2. The ends lost 0 bases at V and 8 bases at J; junction bases unmatched: 10. This CDR3 spans 16 amino acids. Germline V gives CDR1 DFQATT, CDR2 SNEGSKA (reference sequence).

At least ten counts were recorded for this clonotype. The rearrangement uses TRBV7-6 and TRBJ2-1, with 10 nucleotides matching TRBD1. Germline V gene lookup returns CDR1 SGHVS and CDR2 FNYEAQ. V lost 3 bases to trimming and J lost 5 bases; unmatched junction nucleotides: 1. The CDR3 consists of 14 residues. The CDR3 spells CASSLGTGDNEQFF. As DNA, the CDR3 is TGTGCCAGCAGCTTGGGGACAGGGGACAATGAGCAGTTCTTC.

The V and J genes are TRBV19 and TRBJ2-1; 9 bases are a match to TRBD2. The CDR3 totals 17 residues. Trimming cost V 7 bases and J 0 bases; bases outside gene matches: 10. Germline V gene sequence: CDR1 LNHDA, CDR2 SQIVND (reference sequence). CDR3 coding DNA: TGTGCCAGTAACCCGAATGGCGGGGGGGCCTCCTACAATGAGCAGTTCTTC. This sequence encodes CASNPNGGGASYNEQFF.

The sample holds many counts of this clonotype. This chain links TRBV4-2 with TRBJ2-3; D possibly corresponds to TRBD2 (6 bases). Per germline, CDR1 LGHNA and CDR2 YNFKEQ. The V and J ends lost 0 bases and 13 bases respectively, with 17 bases between them. The CDR3 contains 14 residues. For the CDR3, the DNA is TGTGCCAGCAGCCAAGATGATAGCGGAGCCCCTGAGTATTTT. This translates into CASSQDDSGAPEYF.

The chain carries TRBV6-2 or TRBV6-3 and TRBJ2-2; D uncertain. V gave up 4 bases and J gave up 6 bases, with 15 bases separating them. The CDR3 sequence is 15 residues long. Germline lookup yields CDR1 MNHEY and CDR2 SVGEGT. CDR3 sequence reads: CASSSTQSLAGELFF. The CDR3 DNA follows: TGTGCCAGCAGTTCAACGCAGAGCTTGGCCGGGGAGCTGTTTTTT.

This clonotype has at least ten counts. The chain is built from TRBV20-1 and TRBJ1-4, with D possibly matching TRBD1 (6 bases). Germline loops: CDR1 DFQATT, CDR2 SNEGSKA (reference sequence). The CDR3 is 16 amino acids. Trimming stripped 0 bases from V and 8 bases from J, with 19 bases between. The CDR3 DNA reads TGCAGTGCTAGAGAAGCCGGACAGTCCGCGATGGAAAAACTGTTTTTT. This codes for CSAREAGQSAMEKLFF.

This clonotype was seen ten or more times. This sequence joins TRBV11-2 and TRBJ2-3; D unresolved. The ends were cut back, 3 bases at V and 3 bases at J, with 13 bases in the middle. Looked up from germline, CDR1 is SGHAT and CDR2 is FQNNGV. The CDR3 loop spans 15 amino acids. The CDR3 region is CASSFPKVRTDTQYF. The CDR3 coding sequence is TGTGCCAGCAGCTTCCCAAAAGTCCGAACAGATACGCAGTATTTT.

This clonotype was picked up many times. The gene calls are TRBV27 and TRBJ2-1, with D possibly being TRBD2 (5 bases). The germline V and J ends were trimmed by 4 bases and 3 bases, with 7 bases remaining between them. The CDR3 sequence is 13 residues long. Germline V CDR1 and CDR2: MNHEY, SMNVEV (reference sequence). CDR3 residues: CASSYGVYNEQFF. CDR3 bases: TGTGCCAGCAGTTACGGGGTCTACAATGAGCAGTTCTTC.

This chain joins TRBV12-3 or TRBV12-4 and TRBJ1-1; possibly TRBD1 for D (5 bases). This CDR3 has 14 amino acids. V gave up 5 bases and J gave up 4 bases, with 14 bases separating them. The CDR3 loop reads CASSKDTYGTEAFF. DNA for the CDR3: TGTGCCAGCAGTAAGGACACCTACGGCACTGAAGCTTTCTTT.

The chain recombines TRBV7-6 with TRBJ2-2; 7 nucleotides line up with TRBD2. The CDR3 extends over 15 amino acids. V was clipped by 2 bases and J by 4 bases; unmatched bases: 4. Germline-derived CDR1 and CDR2 are SGHVS and FNYEAQ. CDR3 sequence: CASSLPGGGTGELFF. CDR3 DNA: TGTGCCAGCAGCTTACCGGGAGGAGGCACCGGGGAGCTGTTTTTT.

DNA for the CDR3: TGTGCCAGCAGCTTGCCCGGGTGGCATGAGGGTGAGCAGTTCTTC. Protein sequence: CASSLPGWHEGEQFF. The V and J genes are TRBV5-4 and TRBJ2-1, with D perhaps matching TRBD2 (5 bases). The CDR3 runs 15 residues. The V end lost 1 base, the J end lost 9 bases, and 17 bases lay between the germline ends. Looked up from germline, CDR1 is SGHNT and CDR2 is YYREEE (reference sequence). The whole variable domain, filled in from reference TRBV5-4 and TRBJ2-1, reads ETGVTQSPTHLIKTRGQQVTLRCSSQSGHNTVSWYQQALGQGPQFIFQYYREEENGRGNFPPRFSGLQFPNYSSELNVNALELDDSALYLCASSLPGWHEGEQFFGPGTRLTVL.

This clonotype was seen more than once but under ten times. The chain joins TRBV19 to TRBJ1-5; 9 bases fit TRBD1. With 5 bases clipped from V and 7 bases from J, the junction kept 9 bases outside the gene matches. The germline gives CDR1 LNHDA, CDR2 SQIVND (reference sequence). This CDR3 comprises 15 residues. The CDR3 DNA is TGTGCCAGTAGTTTCGGACAGGGGTTAGAGCAGCCCCAGCATTTT. Encoded protein: CASSFGQGLEQPQHF. The whole variable domain, remainder taken from reference TRBV19 and TRBJ1-5, is DGGITQSPKYLFRKEGQNVTLSCEQNLNHDAMYWYRQDPGQGLRLIYYSQIVNDFQKGDIAEGYSVSREKKESFPLTVTSAQKNPTAFYLCASSFGQGLEQPQHFGDGTRLSIL.

Turning to this clonotype: This sequence may be a read error, since a much larger clone differs from it by one base. The gene calls are TRBV23-1 and TRBJ1-3, with TRBD1 matching 9 bases. TRBV23-1 is designated an ORF whose function remains uncertain. The CDR3 consists of 14 residues. CDR3 sequence (DNA): TGCACCACCCGGGACAGGGAATTAAGAAACACCATATATTTT. Its translation: CTTRDRELRNTIYF.

This clonotype was detected only a few times. J is TRBJ2-1 and V is TRBV6-5; D uncertain. Trimming took 2 bases from V and 8 from J, leaving 13 bases between them. This CDR3 comprises 14 residues. Germline loops: CDR1 MNHEY, CDR2 SVGAGI. CDR3 bases: TGTGCCAGCAGTTACCGGGCCGGGCACTATGAGCAGTTCTTC. Translating gives CASSYRAGHYEQFF.